Shown below are 11 T cell receptor beta chains from a single sample sequenced in a study of T cells in Graves' hyperthyroidism and ophthalmopathy. Amplification of TCR beta CDR3 regions was performed using RNA transcripts as template. Primed by the HTBI set, a first-round RT-PCR was run on the TCR CDR3. Via MiXCR, TCRdb re-called the multiplex PCR reads, giving one row per CDR3 protein. The sample consists of about 590,000 distinct CDR3 sequences, 15% to 18% of them appearing once. Sequencing was performed on blood. All receptors come from a woman in her thirties with Graves' hyperthyroidism.

This clonotype occurred a few times. This chain joins TRBV30 and TRBJ2-1; 12 nucleotides line up with TRBD2. V dropped 4 bases and J dropped 5; count of bases not matched to a gene: 6. The CDR3 runs to 15 residues. Germline loops: CDR1 GTSNPN, CDR2 SVGIG (reference sequence). The DNA for the CDR3 is TGTGCCTGGACCATTAGACTAGCGGGGGACAATGAGCAGTTCTTC. Its protein product is CAWTIRLAGDNEQFF.

In its sample, this clonotype was seen many times. J is TRBJ2-1 and V is TRBV7-3; 8 nucleotides agree with TRBD2. Germline V gene lookup returns CDR1 SGHTA and CDR2 FQGTGA. This CDR3 comprises 12 residues. V lost 2 bases and J lost 9; bases outside the gene matches: 0. CDR3 bases: TGTGCCAGCAGCTTACGGGAGGGTGAGCAGTTCTTC. As protein: CASSLREGEQFF.

This clonotype was picked up a small number of times. V usage is TRBV5-1 and J usage is TRBJ2-3, with 10 bases matching TRBD2. The CDR3 runs to 17 residues. V shed 2 bases and J 5 bases; nucleotides not matched to a gene: 11. Per germline, CDR1 SGHRS and CDR2 YFSETQ. The DNA for the CDR3 is TGCGCCAGCAGCTTAGCTCCCGGGACTAGCGAGGAAGATACGCAGTATTTT. This translates into CASSLAPGTSEEDTQYF.

This clonotype has a count of ten or more. The chain carries TRBV6-2 or TRBV6-3 and TRBJ2-3; 9 nucleotides match TRBD2. Germline lookup yields CDR1 MNHEY and CDR2 SVGEGT. The CDR3 has 15 residues. The trim removed 7 bases at V and 0 bases at J, leaving 5 bases unmatched. CDR3 region: CASIGLAGSTDTQYF. Here the CDR3 DNA reads TGTGCCAGCATTGGGCTAGCGGGGAGCACAGATACGCAGTATTTT.

This clonotype was observed at least ten times. The junction shows a germline mismatch at one end, possibly a read error. V gene TRBV12-3 or TRBV12-4 combines with J gene TRBJ2-1; D gene uncertain. The CDR3 runs 15 residues. The CDR3, as DNA: TGTGCCAGCAGCTTAGTATTAAGCTCCTACAATGAGCAGTTCTTC. As protein: CASSLVLSSYNEQFF.

In this sample, this clonotype turned up many times. The chain employs TRBV28 and TRBJ1-5; D gene ambiguous. The CDR3 consists of 13 residues. V was cut by 3 bases and J by 4 bases, with 7 bases left in between. In germline, CDR1 is MDHEN, CDR2 SYDVKM. The CDR3 nucleotides read TGTGCCAGCAGTTTCAGTATTAATCAGCCCCAGCATTTT. As protein: CASSFSINQPQHF.

In this sample, this clonotype turned up many times. The J gene is TRBJ2-7, the V gene TRBV10-1, with 9 nucleotides matching TRBD2. Germline CDR1 WNHNN, CDR2 SYGVQD (reference sequence). This CDR3 contains 15 residues. V lost 3 bases, J lost 2 bases, and 5 bases stayed unmatched. The CDR3 DNA follows: TGCGCCAGCAGTGAATCTGCGGGAGGGCCCTACGAGCAGTACTTC. Encoded protein: CASSESAGGPYEQYF.

This clonotype has a count of ten or more. The chain has TRBV30 and TRBJ2-3; the D is unclear. The germline CDR1 and CDR2 sequences are GTSNPN and SVGIG (reference sequence). The CDR3 has 12 residues. Trimming took off 2 bases at V and 6 bases at J, with 9 bases between the two ends. CDR3 in amino acids: CAWSLHWDTQYF. Written as DNA, the CDR3 is TGTGCCTGGAGTCTCCATTGGGATACGCAGTATTTT. The full variable domain, its missing parts supplied by reference TRBV30 and TRBJ2-3, is SQTIHQWPATLVQPVGSPLSLECTVEGTSNPNLYWYRQAAGRGLQLLFYSVGIGQISSEVPQNLSASRPQDRQFILSSKKLLLSDSGFYLCAWSLHWDTQYFGPGTRLTVL.

There are many counts of this clonotype. The chain recombines TRBV29-1 with TRBJ1-2, with 10 nucleotides matching TRBD1. The V gene end was trimmed by 0 bases and the J gene end by 5 bases; junction bases not matched to a gene: 9. The CDR3 runs 16 residues. Germline loops: CDR1 SQVTM, CDR2 ANQGSEA. CDR3 in DNA: TGCAGCGTTGAAGATGCGGGACAGGGGATTCTATATGGCTACACCTTC. Residues: CSVEDAGQGILYGYTF.

The chain carries TRBV5-4 and TRBJ2-7; 9 bases match TRBD1. From germline, CDR1 is SGHNT and CDR2 YYREEE (reference sequence). Losses at the gene ends were 3 bases for V and 4 bases for J; bases not matched to a gene: 8. The CDR3 is 15 amino acids. The CDR3 is CASSSSGTGWYEQYF. CDR3 in DNA: TGTGCCAGCAGCTCCTCCGGGACAGGGTGGTACGAGCAGTACTTC.

This clonotype occurred a few times. The chain joins TRBV6-2 or TRBV6-3 to TRBJ2-7; D possibly corresponds to TRBD2 (5 bases). Trimming removed 6 bases at V and 0 bases at J, with 12 bases between. There are 14 residues in the CDR3. Germline V gene data show CDR1 as MNHEY and CDR2 as SVGEGT. This CDR3 is CASRNPGYSYEQYF. CDR3 coding DNA: TGTGCCAGCAGGAATCCGGGATACTCCTACGAGCAGTACTTC.